This T cell receptor (beta chain) derives from a study of shared clonotypes between healthy human individuals. Study-level information: Researchers assigned three CD4 naive, three CD4 memory, two CD8 naive and one CD8 memory plate to each donor.

Germline V gene sequence: CDR1 SGDLS, CDR2 YYNGEE. The CDR3 runs 12 residues. The V gene lost 2 bases and the J gene lost 4 bases, with 5 bases spanning the gap. As handled by the study authors: Filtering differed since immunoSEQ provided only junctions, with no quality scores. The table came from immunoSEQ multiplex PCR; TCRdb's copy has only in-frame clones and leaves some out. V and J calls and clone size are as listed in that table; D and trimming were resolved from the DNA. The sample consists of around 600,000 clones, approximately 95% of them appearing once. Study-wide results and limits: Unshared clonotypes carried lower generation probabilities than those common to all four donors.

Only CD45RO-negative cells positively selected for CCR7 counted as naive CD8 cells, so terminally differentiated effector memory CD45RA+ cells were excluded. With respect to this clone: The antigen remains undetermined.

This TCR was sampled from a young woman in good health. This rearrangement joins TRBV9 to TRBJ2-3; D is uncertain. The specimen was naive CD8+ T cells sorted from blood. The chain's CDR3 is CASSVISDTQYF. CDR3 nucleotide sequence: TGTGCCAGCAGCGTTATATCAGATACGCAGTATTTT.